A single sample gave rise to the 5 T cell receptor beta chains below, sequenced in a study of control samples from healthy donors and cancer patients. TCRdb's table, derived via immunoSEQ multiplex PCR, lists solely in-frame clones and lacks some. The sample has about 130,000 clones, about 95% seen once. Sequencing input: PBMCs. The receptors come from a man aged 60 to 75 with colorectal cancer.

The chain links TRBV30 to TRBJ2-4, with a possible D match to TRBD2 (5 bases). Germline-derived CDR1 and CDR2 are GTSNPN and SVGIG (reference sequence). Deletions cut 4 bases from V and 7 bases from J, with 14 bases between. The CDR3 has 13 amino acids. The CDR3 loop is CAWTSGVGNIQYF. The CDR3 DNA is TGTGCCTGGACAAGCGGCGTGGGCAACATTCAGTACTTC.

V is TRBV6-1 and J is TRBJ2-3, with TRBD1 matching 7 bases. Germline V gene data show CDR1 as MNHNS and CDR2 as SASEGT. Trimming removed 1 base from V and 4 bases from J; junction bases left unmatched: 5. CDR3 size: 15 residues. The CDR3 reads CASSEGAGGADTQYF. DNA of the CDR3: TGTGCCAGCAGTGAAGGGGCAGGGGGAGCAGATACGCAGTATTTT.

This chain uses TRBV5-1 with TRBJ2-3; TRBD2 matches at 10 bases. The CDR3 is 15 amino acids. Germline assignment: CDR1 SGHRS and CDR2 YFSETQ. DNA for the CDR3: TGCCCCCGCAGCTGCCAGCGGGGGGGGGCAGATACGCAGTATTTT. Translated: CPRSCQRGGADTQYF.

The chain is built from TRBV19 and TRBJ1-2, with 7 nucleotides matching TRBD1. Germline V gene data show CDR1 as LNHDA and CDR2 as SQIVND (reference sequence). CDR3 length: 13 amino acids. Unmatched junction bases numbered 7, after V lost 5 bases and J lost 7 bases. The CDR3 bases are TGTGCCAGTAGTCCCGACAGGGAAAGTGGCTACACCTTC. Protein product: CASSPDRESGYTF.

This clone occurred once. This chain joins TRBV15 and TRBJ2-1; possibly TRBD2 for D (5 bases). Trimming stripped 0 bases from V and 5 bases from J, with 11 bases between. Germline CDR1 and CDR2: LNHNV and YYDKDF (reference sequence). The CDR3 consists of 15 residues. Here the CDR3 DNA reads TGTGCCACCAGCAGAGACCTGGACTCGCACAATGAGCAGTTCTTC. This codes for CATSRDLDSHNEQFF. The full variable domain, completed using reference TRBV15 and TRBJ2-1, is DAMVIQNPRYQVTQFGKPVTLSCSQTLNHNVMYWYQQKSSQAPKLLFHYYDKDFNNEADTPDNFQSRRPNTSFCFLDIRSPGLGDTAMYLCATSRDLDSHNEQFFGPGTRLTVL.